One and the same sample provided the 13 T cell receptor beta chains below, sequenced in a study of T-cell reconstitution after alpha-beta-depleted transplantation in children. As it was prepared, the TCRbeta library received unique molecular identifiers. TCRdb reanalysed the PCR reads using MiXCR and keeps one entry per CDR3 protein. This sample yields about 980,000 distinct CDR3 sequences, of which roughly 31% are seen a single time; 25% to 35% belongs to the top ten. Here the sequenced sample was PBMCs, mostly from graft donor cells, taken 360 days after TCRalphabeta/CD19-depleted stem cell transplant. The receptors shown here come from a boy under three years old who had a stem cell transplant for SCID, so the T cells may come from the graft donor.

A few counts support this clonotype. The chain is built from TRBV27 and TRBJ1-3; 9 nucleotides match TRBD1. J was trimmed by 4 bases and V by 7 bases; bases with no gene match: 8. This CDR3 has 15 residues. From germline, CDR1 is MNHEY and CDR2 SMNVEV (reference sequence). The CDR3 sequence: CASIEQGAIGNTIYF. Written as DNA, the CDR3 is TGTGCCAGCATCGAACAGGGGGCAATAGGAAACACCATATATTTT.

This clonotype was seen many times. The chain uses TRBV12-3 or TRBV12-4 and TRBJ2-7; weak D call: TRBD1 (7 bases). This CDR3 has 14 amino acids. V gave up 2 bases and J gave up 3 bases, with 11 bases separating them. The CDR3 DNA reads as TGTGCCAGCAGTTTACGACAGGGAGGCTACGAGCAGTACTTC. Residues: CASSLRQGGYEQYF.

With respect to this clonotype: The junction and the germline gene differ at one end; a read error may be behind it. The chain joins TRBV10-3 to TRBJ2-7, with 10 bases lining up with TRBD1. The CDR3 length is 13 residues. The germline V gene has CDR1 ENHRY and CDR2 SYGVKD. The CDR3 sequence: CASLGTGVVEQYF. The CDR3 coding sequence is TGCGCATCGTTGGGGACAGGGGTGGTCGAGCAGTACTTC.

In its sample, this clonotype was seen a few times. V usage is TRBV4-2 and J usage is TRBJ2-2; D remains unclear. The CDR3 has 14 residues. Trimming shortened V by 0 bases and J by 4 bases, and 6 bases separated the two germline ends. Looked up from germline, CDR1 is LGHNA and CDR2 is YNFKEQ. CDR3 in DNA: TGTGCCAGCAGCCAAGAAGATTTCACCGGGGAGCTGTTTTTT. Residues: CASSQEDFTGELFF.

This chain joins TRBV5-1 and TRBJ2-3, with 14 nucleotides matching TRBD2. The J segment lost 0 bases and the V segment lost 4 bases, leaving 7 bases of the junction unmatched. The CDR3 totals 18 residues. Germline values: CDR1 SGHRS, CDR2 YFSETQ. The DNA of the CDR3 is TGCGCCAGCAGCCCAAGACTAGCGGGGGGGACTAGCACAGATACGCAGTATTTT. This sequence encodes CASSPRLAGGTSTDTQYF.

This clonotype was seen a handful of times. The CDR3 loop reads CASSDQRGGSYEQYF. CDR3 bases: TGTGCCAGCAGTGACCAGCGGGGGGGCTCCTACGAGCAGTACTTC. The chain has TRBV2 and TRBJ2-7; 10 bases agree with TRBD2. Trimming removed 3 bases from V and 0 bases from J; junction bases left unmatched: 2. The CDR3 is made up of 15 amino acids. CDR1 and CDR2 (germline): SNHLY, FYNNEI.

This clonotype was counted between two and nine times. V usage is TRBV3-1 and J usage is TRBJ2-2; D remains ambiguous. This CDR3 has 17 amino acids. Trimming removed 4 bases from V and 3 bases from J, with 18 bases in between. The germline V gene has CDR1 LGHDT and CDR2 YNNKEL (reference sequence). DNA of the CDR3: TGTGCCAGCAGCCTGGCCTTTAGGGCCTGGGACACCGGGGAGCTGTTTTTT. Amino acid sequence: CASSLAFRAWDTGELFF.

CDR3 loop: CASSQHIPGTGKINIQYF. CDR3 bases: TGTGCCAGCAGCCAACACATACCGGGAACAGGGAAGATAAACATTCAGTACTTC. The chain links TRBV7-3 to TRBJ2-4; maybe TRBD1 (6 bases). CDR3 length: 18 amino acids. Per germline, CDR1 SGHTA and CDR2 FQGTGA. V shed 5 bases and J shed 6 bases, with 26 bases lying between them.

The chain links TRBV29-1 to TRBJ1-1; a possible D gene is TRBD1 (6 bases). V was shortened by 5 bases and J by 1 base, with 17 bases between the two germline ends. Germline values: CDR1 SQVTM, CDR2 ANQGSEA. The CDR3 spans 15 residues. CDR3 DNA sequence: TGCAGCGTTAGGACCCTCAGGGGCGCGAACACTGAAGCTTTCTTT. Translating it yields CSVRTLRGANTEAFF.

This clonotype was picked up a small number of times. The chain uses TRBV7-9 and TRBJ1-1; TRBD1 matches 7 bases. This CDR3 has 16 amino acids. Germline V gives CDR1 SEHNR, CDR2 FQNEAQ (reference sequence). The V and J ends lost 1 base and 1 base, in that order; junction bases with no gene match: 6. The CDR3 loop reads CASSLVSGGTNTEAFF. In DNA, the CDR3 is TGTGCCAGCAGCTTAGTTTCAGGGGGGACGAACACTGAAGCTTTCTTT.

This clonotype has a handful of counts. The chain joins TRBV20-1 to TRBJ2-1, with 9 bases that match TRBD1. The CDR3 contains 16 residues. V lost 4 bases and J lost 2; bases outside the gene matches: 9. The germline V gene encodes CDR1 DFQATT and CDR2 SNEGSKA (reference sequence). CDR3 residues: CSATFTGGGAYNEQFF. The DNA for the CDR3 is TGCAGTGCTACCTTCACAGGGGGCGGCGCCTACAATGAGCAGTTCTTC.

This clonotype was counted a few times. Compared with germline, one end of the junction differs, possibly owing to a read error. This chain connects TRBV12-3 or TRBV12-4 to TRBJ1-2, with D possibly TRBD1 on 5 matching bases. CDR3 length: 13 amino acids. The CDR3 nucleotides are TGTGCCAACAGTCCCCAGGACATCTATGGCTACACCTTC. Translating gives CANSPQDIYGYTF.

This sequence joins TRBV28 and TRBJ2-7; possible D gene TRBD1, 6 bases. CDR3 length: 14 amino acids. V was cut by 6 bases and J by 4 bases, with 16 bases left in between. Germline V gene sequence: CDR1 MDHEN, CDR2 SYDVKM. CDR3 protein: CASSSTGSLYEQYF. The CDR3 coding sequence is TGTGCCAGCAGCAGTACAGGGAGTCTATACGAGCAGTACTTC.